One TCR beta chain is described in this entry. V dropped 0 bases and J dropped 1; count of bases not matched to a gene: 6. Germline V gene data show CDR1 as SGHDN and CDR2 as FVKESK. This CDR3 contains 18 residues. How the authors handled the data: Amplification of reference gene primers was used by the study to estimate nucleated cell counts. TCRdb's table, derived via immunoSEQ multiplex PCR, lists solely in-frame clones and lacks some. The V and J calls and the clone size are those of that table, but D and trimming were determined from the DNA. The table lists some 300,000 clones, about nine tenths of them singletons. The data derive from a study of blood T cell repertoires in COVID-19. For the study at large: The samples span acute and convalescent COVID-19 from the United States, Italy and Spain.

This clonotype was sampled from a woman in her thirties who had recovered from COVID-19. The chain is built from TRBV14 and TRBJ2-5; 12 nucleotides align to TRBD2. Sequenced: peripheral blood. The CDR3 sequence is CASSQETSGGLPQETQYF. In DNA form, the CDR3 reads TGTGCCAGCAGCCAAGAGACTAGCGGGGGCCTCCCCCAAGAGACCCAGTACTTC.